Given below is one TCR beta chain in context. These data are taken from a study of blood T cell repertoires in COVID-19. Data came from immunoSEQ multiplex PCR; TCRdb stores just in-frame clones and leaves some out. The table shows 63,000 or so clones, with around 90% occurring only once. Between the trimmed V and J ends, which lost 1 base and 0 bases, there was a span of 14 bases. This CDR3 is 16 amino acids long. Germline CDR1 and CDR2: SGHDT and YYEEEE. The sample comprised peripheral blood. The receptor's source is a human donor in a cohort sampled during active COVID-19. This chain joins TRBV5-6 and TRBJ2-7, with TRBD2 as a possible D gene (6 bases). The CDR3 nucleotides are TGTGCCAGCAGCTTGAGAGGGCTAGCGAGCTCCTACGAGCAGTACGTC. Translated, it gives CASSLRGLASSYEQYV.